These 10 T cell receptor beta chains originate from one sample sequenced in a study of T-cell reconstitution after alpha-beta-depleted transplantation in children. Molecular barcoding with unique molecular identifiers was used for the TCRbeta library. TCRdb ran MiXCR on the PCR reads and lists one entry per CDR3 protein. Of roughly 500,000 distinct CDR3 sequences listed, approximately 16% are singletons. This specimen consisted of PBMCs from the stem cell graft donor, obtained from the stem cell graft. These receptors all stem from a human donor who donated a stem cell graft to a child with acute lymphoblastic leukemia.

The chain is built from TRBV11-2 and TRBJ1-2; D is undetermined. Germline loops: CDR1 SGHAT, CDR2 FQNNGV. Between the trimmed V and J ends, which lost 4 bases and 4 bases, there was a span of 13 bases. The CDR3 length is 14 residues. The CDR3: CASSSSSSFYGYTF. The CDR3 DNA follows: TGTGCCAGCAGCTCTTCGTCCTCATTCTATGGCTACACCTTC.

This clonotype came up a few times. The genes are TRBV7-3 and TRBJ2-1, with 7 bases that match TRBD2. From germline, CDR1 is SGHTA and CDR2 FQGTGA. This CDR3 is 15 amino acids long. V lost 3 bases, J lost 9 bases, and 11 bases stayed unmatched. CDR3 protein: CASSFSGGSHPEQFF. CDR3 DNA sequence: TGTGCCAGCAGCTTTTCGGGGGGTTCACACCCTGAGCAGTTCTTC.

This clonotype was recorded a few times. This sequence joins TRBV4-2 and TRBJ2-5; D is ambiguous. Deletions cut 3 bases from V and 5 bases from J, with 7 bases between. CDR3 length equals 12 residues. Germline loops: CDR1 LGHNA, CDR2 YNFKEQ. CDR3 in amino acids: CASSQRKETQYF. The DNA of the CDR3 is TGTGCCAGCAGCCAGAGGAAGGAGACCCAGTACTTC.

This clonotype was found a few times. The chain joins TRBV6-5 to TRBJ1-1; D remains unclear. The germline V gene encodes CDR1 MNHEY and CDR2 SVGAGI. The V gene lost 0 bases and the J gene lost 2 bases, with 7 bases spanning the gap. CDR3 length: 14 amino acids. DNA for the CDR3: TGTGCCAGCAGTTACTCCTGGGAAAACACTGAAGCTTTCTTT. Protein sequence: CASSYSWENTEAFF.

This clonotype has just a few counts. The rearrangement uses TRBV9 and TRBJ2-7; D unclear. V was shortened by 1 base and J by 3 bases, with 8 bases between the two germline ends. The CDR3 totals 13 residues. The germline CDR1 and CDR2 sequences are SGDLS and YYNGEE. The CDR3 DNA follows: TGTGCCAGCAGCGTAACTCCCATCTACGAGCAGTACTTC. Encoded protein: CASSVTPIYEQYF.

This clonotype was found a few times. The chain uses TRBV5-1 and TRBJ2-3; TRBD2 aligns across 13 bases. There are 17 residues in the CDR3. Germline V lookup: CDR1 SGHRS, CDR2 YFSETQ. V shed 3 bases and J 4 bases; nucleotides not matched to a gene: 8. CDR3 DNA sequence: TGCGCCAGCAGCTCGACCCGGACTAGCGGGAGACCAGATACGCAGTATTTT. As protein: CASSSTRTSGRPDTQYF.

The chain joins TRBV5-6 to TRBJ1-2; TRBD1 might be the D (5 bases). CDR3 size: 16 residues. The germline V and J ends were trimmed by 4 bases and 6 bases, with 22 bases remaining between them. Germline V gene lookup returns CDR1 SGHDT and CDR2 YYEEEE. The CDR3 nucleotides are TGTGCCAGCAGCCCAGGAAACTACCTGGGGGGTAATGGCTACACCTTC. This translates into CASSPGNYLGGNGYTF.

This sequence joins TRBV7-9 and TRBJ1-1; no clear D gene. Trimming left V 5 bases short and J 1 base short, with 11 bases between. The V gene's germline CDR1 is SEHNR and CDR2 FQNEAQ (reference sequence). The CDR3 totals 14 residues. For the CDR3, the DNA is TGTGCCAGCAGCCAACCGGGGAGGAACACTGAAGCTTTCTTT. Protein product: CASSQPGRNTEAFF.

The chain joins TRBV6-5 to TRBJ2-7; TRBD1 matches 8 bases. CDR1 and CDR2 from the germline V gene are MNHEY and SVGAGI. The V segment lost 1 base and the J segment 12 bases; nucleotides outside the gene matches: 11. The CDR3 totals 14 residues. CDR3 residues: CASSYLPGGAPRYF. In DNA form, the CDR3 reads TGTGCCAGCAGTTACTTGCCAGGGGGCGCCCCCAGGTACTTC.

This clonotype was found a few times. The chain couples TRBV20-1 to TRBJ2-3; 7 bases map to TRBD1. The J segment lost 4 bases and the V segment lost 1 base, leaving 5 bases of the junction unmatched. Germline CDR1 DFQATT, CDR2 SNEGSKA (reference sequence). This CDR3 spans 14 amino acids. In DNA, the CDR3 is TGCAGTGCTAGAGGAATGCAGGGGGCAGATACGCAGTATTTT. This encodes CSARGMQGADTQYF.